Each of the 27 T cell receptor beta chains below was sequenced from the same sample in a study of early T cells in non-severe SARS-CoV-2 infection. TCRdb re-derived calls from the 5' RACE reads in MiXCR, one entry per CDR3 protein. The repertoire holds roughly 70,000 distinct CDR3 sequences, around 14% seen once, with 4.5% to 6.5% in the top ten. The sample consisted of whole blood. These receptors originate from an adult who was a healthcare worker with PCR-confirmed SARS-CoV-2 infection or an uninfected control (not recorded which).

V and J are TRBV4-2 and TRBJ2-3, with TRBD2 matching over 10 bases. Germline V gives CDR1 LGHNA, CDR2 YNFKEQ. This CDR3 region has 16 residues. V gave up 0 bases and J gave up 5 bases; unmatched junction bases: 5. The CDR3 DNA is TGTGCCAGCAGCCAAGATATGGCTAGCGGGGGAGATACGCAGTATTTT. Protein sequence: CASSQDMASGGDTQYF.

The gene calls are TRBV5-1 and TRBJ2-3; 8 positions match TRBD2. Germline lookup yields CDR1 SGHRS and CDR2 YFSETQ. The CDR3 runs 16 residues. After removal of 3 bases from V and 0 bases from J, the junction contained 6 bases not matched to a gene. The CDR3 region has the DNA TGCGCCAGCAGCTCGCCGGGACTAGGGAGCACAGATACGCAGTATTTT. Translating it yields CASSSPGLGSTDTQYF.

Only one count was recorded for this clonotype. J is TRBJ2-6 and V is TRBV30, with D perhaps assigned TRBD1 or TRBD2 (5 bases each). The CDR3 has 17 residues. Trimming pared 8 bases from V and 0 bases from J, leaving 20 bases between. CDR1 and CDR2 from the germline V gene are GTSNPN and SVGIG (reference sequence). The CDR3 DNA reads TGTGCCCAAAAGAGGGGCAGGTTGCACTCTGGGGCCAACGTCCTGACTTTC. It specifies CAQKRGRLHSGANVLTF.

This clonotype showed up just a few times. CDR3 sequence: CASSFQQLQELFF. CDR3 sequence (DNA): TGCGCCAGCAGCTTTCAACAGCTTCAGGAGCTGTTTTTT. The V and J genes are TRBV5-1 and TRBJ2-2; D remains unclear. The V and J ends lost 2 bases and 10 bases respectively, with 12 bases between them. CDR3 length equals 13 residues. Germline V lookup: CDR1 SGHRS, CDR2 YFSETQ.

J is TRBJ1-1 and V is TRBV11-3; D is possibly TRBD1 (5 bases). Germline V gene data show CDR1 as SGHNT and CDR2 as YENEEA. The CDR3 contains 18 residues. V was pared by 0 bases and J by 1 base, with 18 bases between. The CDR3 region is CASSLDALGGAKNTEAFF. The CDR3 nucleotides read TGTGCCAGCAGCTTAGATGCTTTGGGGGGTGCGAAGAACACTGAAGCTTTCTTT.

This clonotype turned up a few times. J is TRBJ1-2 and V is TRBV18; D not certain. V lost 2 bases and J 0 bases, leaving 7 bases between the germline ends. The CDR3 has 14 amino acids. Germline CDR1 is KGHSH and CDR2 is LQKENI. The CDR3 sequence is CASSPVGTNYGYTF. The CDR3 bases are TGTGCCAGCTCACCAGTGGGGACTAACTATGGCTACACCTTC.

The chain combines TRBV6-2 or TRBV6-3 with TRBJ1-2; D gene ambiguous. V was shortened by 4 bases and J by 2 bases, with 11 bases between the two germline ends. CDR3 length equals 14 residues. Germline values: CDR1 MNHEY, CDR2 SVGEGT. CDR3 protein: CASSSSGWNYGYTF. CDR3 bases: TGTGCCAGCAGTTCGTCGGGGTGGAACTATGGCTACACCTTC.

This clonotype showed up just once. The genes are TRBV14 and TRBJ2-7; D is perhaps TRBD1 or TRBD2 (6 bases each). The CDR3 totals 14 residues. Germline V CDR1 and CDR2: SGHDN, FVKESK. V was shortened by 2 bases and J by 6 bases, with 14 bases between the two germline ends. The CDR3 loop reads CASSQWGARSEQYF. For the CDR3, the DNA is TGTGCCAGCAGCCAATGGGGGGCAAGAAGCGAGCAGTACTTC.

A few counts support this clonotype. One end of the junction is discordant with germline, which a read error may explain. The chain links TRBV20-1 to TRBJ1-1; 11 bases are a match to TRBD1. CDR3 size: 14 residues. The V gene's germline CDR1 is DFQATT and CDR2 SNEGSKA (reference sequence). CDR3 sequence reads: CSARGDRGNPEAFF. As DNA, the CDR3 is TGCAGTGCTAGAGGGGACAGGGGGAACCCTGAAGCTTTCTTT.

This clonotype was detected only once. The CDR3 here is CASSLDLRGYQFF. For the CDR3, the DNA is TGTGCCAGCAGCTTAGATCTACGGGGGTATCAGTTCTTC. The rearrangement links TRBV7-8 to TRBJ2-1, with D tentatively TRBD2 (6 bases). V was clipped by 1 base and J by 13 bases, with 14 bases between them. The CDR3 spans 13 residues. CDR1 and CDR2 (germline): SGHVS, FQNEAQ.

The CDR3 loop is CASSRQGVEEKLFF. DNA for the CDR3: TGTGCCAGCAGCCGACAGGGGGTCGAGGAAAAACTGTTTTTT. The chain has TRBV27 and TRBJ1-4; 9 bases are a match to TRBD1. With 6 bases clipped from V and 8 bases from J, the junction kept 7 bases outside the gene matches. Germline-derived CDR1 and CDR2 are MNHEY and SMNVEV (reference sequence). The length of the CDR3 is 14 residues.

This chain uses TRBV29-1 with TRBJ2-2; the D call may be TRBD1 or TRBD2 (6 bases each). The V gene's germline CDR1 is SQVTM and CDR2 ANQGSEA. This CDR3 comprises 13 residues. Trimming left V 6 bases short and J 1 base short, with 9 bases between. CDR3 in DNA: TGCAGCGTGGAGGGACAGAACACCGGGGAGCTGTTTTTT. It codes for CSVEGQNTGELFF.

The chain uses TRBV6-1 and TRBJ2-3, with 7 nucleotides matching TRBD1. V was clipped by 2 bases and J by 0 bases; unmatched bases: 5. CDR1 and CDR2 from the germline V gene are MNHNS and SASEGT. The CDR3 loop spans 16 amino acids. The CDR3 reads CASSELAGGSTDTQYF. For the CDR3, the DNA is TGTGCCAGCAGTGAACTAGCAGGGGGAAGCACAGATACGCAGTATTTT.

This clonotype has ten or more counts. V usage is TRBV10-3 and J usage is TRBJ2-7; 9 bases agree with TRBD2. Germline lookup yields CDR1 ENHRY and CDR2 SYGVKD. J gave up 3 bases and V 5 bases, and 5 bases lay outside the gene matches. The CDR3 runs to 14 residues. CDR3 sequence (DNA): TGTGCCATCAGTTTAGCGGGAGCCAACTACGAGCAGTACTTC. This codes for CAISLAGANYEQYF.

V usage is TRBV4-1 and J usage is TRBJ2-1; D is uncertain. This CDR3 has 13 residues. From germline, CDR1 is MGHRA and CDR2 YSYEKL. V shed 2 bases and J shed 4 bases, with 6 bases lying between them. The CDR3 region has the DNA TGCGCCAGCAGCCAAAACCCGTACAATGAGCAGTTCTTC. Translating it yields CASSQNPYNEQFF.

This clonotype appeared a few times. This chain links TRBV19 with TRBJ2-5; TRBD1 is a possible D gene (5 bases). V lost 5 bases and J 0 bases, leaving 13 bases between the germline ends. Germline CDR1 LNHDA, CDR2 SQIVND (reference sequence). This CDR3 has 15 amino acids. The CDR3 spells CASSADNSYQETQYF. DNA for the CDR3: TGTGCCAGTAGTGCGGACAATTCGTACCAAGAGACCCAGTACTTC. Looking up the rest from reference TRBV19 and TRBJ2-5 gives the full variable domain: DGGITQSPKYLFRKEGQNVTLSCEQNLNHDAMYWYRQDPGQGLRLIYYSQIVNDFQKGDIAEGYSVSREKKESFPLTVTSAQKNPTAFYLCASSADNSYQETQYFGPGTRLLVL.

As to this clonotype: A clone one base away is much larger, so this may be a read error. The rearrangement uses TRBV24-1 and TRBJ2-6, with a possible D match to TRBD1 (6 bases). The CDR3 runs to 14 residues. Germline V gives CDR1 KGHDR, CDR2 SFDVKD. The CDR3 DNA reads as TGTGTCACCAGTGCAGACAGGCTGGTTAACGTCCTGACTTTC. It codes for CVTSADRLVNVLTF.

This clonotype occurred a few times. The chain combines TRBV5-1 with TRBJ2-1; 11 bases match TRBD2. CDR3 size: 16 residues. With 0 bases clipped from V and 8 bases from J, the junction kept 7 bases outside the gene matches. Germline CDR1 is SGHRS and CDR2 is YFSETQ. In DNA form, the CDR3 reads TGCGCCAGCAGCTTGGCCACTAGCGGGAGATTCGATGAGCAGTTCTTC. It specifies CASSLATSGRFDEQFF. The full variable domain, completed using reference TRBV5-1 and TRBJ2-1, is KAGVTQTPRYLIKTRGQQVTLSCSPISGHRSVSWYQQTPGQGLQFLFEYFSETQRNKGNFPGRFSGRQFSNSRSEMNVSTLELGDSALYLCASSLATSGRFDEQFFGPGTRLTVL.

The CDR3 here is CASSLLGGMNTEAFF. In DNA form, the CDR3 reads TGCGCCAGCAGCTTGTTAGGCGGCATGAACACTGAAGCTTTCTTT. This chain uses TRBV5-1 with TRBJ1-1, with D unresolved. V was shortened by 1 base and J by 0 bases, with 10 bases between the two germline ends. The germline V gene has CDR1 SGHRS and CDR2 YFSETQ. CDR3 size: 15 residues.

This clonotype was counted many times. CDR3 loop: CASSPQFSTEAFF. CDR3 sequence (DNA): TGTGCCAGCAGTCCACAATTCAGCACTGAAGCTTTCTTT. The V gene is TRBV12-3 or TRBV12-4, the J gene TRBJ1-1; the D is unclear. Deletions cut 5 bases from V and 4 bases from J, with 11 bases between. This CDR3 is built from 13 residues.

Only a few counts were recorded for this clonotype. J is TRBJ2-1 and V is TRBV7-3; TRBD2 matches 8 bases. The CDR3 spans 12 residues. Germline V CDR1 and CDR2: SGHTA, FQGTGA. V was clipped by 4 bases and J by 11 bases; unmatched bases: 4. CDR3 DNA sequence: TGTGCCAGCAGCTCTCGGGGGGGTCAGCAGTTCTTC. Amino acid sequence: CASSSRGGQQFF. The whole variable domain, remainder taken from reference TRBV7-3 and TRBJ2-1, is GAGVSQTPSNKVTEKGKYVELRCDPISGHTALYWYRQSLGQGPEFLIYFQGTGAADDSGLPNDRFFAVRPEGSVSTLKIQRTERGDSAVYLCASSSRGGQQFFGPGTRLTVL.

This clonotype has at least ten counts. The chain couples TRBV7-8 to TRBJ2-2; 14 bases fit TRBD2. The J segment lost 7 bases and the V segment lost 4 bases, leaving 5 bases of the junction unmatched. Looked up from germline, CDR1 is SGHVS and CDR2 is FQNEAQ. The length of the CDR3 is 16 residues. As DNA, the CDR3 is TGTGCCAGCAGCTCAGGACTAGCGGGAGGAATCGGGGAGCTGTTTTTT. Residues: CASSSGLAGGIGELFF.

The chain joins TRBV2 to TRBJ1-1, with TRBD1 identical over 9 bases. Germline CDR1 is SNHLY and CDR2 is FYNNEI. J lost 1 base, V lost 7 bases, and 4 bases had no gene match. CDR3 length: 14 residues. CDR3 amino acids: CASMLGQGNTEAFF. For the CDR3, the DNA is TGTGCCAGCATGTTGGGACAGGGGAACACTGAAGCTTTCTTT.

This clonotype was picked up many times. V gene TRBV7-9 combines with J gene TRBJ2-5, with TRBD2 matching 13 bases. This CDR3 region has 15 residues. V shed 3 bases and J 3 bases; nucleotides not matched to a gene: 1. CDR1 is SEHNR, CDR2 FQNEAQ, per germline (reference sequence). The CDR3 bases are TGTGCCAGCAGCTTTGGACTAGCGGGAGAAGAGACCCAGTACTTC. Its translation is CASSFGLAGEETQYF.

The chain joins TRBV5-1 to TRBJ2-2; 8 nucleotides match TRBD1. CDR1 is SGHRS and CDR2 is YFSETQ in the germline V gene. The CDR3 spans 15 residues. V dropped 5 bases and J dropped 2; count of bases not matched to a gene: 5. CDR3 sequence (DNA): TGCGCCAGCAGTTCTGACAGGGGAAACACCGGGGAGCTGTTTTTT. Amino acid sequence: CASSSDRGNTGELFF.

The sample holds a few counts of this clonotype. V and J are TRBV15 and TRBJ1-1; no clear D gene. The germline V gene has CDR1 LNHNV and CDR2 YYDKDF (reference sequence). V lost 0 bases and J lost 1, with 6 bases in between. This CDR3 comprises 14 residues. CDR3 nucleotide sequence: TGTGCCACCAGCAGAGAGTTCGGGAACACTGAAGCTTTCTTT. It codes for CATSREFGNTEAFF.

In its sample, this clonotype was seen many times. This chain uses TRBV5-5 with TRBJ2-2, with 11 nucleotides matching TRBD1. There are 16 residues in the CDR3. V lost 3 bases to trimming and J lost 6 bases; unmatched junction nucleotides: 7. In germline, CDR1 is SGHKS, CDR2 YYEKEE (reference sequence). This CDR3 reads CASSSSDRGRSGELFF. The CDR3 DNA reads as TGTGCCAGCAGCTCATCGGACAGGGGGCGCTCCGGGGAGCTGTTTTTT.